Sequencing of this T cell receptor (beta chain) was carried out in a study of blood T cell repertoires in COVID-19. The protocol was immunoSEQ multiplex PCR, while the TCRdb copy is restricted to in-frame clones and leaves out a portion. The data contain around 71,000 clones, approximately 80% of them singletons. The origin of this receptor is a man between 65 and 85 years old with acute or convalescent COVID-19. Sequencing was performed on peripheral blood.

The CDR3 DNA sequence: TGTGCCAGTAAGGGGAGGGACTTGGGGATAATAGCGGCCTCCTACAATGAGCAGTTCTTC. Protein: CASKGRDLGIIAASYNEQFF. The chain combines TRBV19 with TRBJ2-1; 7 nucleotides line up with TRBD2. CDR1 is LNHDA, CDR2 SQIVND, per germline (reference sequence). Losses at the gene ends were 7 bases for V and 0 bases for J; bases not matched to a gene: 21. The CDR3 runs to 20 residues. The full variable domain, in which reference TRBV19 and TRBJ2-1 provide the parts outside the CDR3, is DGGITQSPKYLFRKEGQNVTLSCEQNLNHDAMYWYRQDPGQGLRLIYYSQIVNDFQKGDIAEGYSVSREKKESFPLTVTSAQKNPTAFYLCASKGRDLGIIAASYNEQFFGPGTRLTVL.